The sequence of this T cell receptor (beta chain) was determined in a study of blood T cell repertoires in COVID-19. Study details: The origin of the acute and convalescent COVID-19 samples was the United States, Italy and Spain. Sources were T cells, B-cell-depleted T cells, or PBMCs; the material itself was cDNA or gDNA.

Original processing methods: Researchers report that nucleated cell counts were estimated from reference gene primer amplification. Produced via immunoSEQ multiplex PCR; TCRdb's table is partial and in-frame only. The V and J calls and the clone size are those of that table, but D and trimming were determined from the DNA. The sample records about 91,000 clones, around nine tenths being singletons. This CDR3 has 15 residues. J gave up 0 bases and V 5 bases, and 4 bases lay outside the gene matches. The germline gives CDR1 MNHEY, CDR2 SVGAGI. This TCR derives from an elderly woman with active COVID-19. The rearrangement joins TRBV6-5 to TRBJ1-5; 7 bases are a match to TRBD1. Sequenced input: peripheral blood. The CDR3 region is CASSQQGNSNQPQHF. The CDR3 DNA is TGTGCCAGCAGTCAACAGGGGAATAGCAATCAGCCCCAGCATTTT.